Below, 11 T cell receptor beta chains from the same sample are listed, as sequenced in a study of blood T cell repertoires in COVID-19. Sequencing used immunoSEQ multiplex PCR; TCRdb keeps in-frame clones, though not all of them. The top ten clones hold around 5% of a sample with about 71,000 clones, just over 90% of them seen once. The sample taken for sequencing was peripheral blood. The receptors derive from a woman aged 18-29 years with acute or convalescent COVID-19.

V gene TRBV6-2 or TRBV6-3 combines with J gene TRBJ2-3, with unresolved D. With 6 bases removed from V and 6 bases from J, the gap between germline ends came to 10 bases. The CDR3 runs to 12 residues. From germline, CDR1 is MNHEY and CDR2 SVGEGT. The CDR3 reads CASSTNVDTQYF. Here the CDR3 DNA reads TGTGCCAGCAGCACTAATGTGGATACGCAGTATTTT.

The rearrangement uses TRBV6-5 and TRBJ1-5; D unresolved. The V gene's germline CDR1 is MNHEY and CDR2 SVGAGI. Trimming took 11 bases from V and 0 from J, leaving 14 bases between them. The CDR3 sequence is 14 residues long. In nucleotides, the CDR3 is TGTGCCGGAAACAGAGATTATAGCAATCAGCCCCAGCATTTT. Translation: CAGNRDYSNQPQHF.

V and J are TRBV30 and TRBJ2-7; no reliable D call. V dropped 1 base and J dropped 2 bases, with 6 bases sitting between them. CDR3 length: 12 amino acids. The germline CDR1 and CDR2 sequences are GTSNPN and SVGIG (reference sequence). CDR3 nucleotide sequence: TGTGCCTGGAGTGGGCAAGCCTACGAGCAGTACTTC. It translates to CAWSGQAYEQYF.

This clone came up a few times. This chain links TRBV6-4 with TRBJ1-6, with D unclear. V dropped 2 bases and J dropped 5 bases, with 13 bases sitting between them. The CDR3 extends over 16 amino acids. Looked up from germline, CDR1 is MRHNA and CDR2 is SNTAGT. CDR3 in DNA: TGTGCCAGCAGTGACCCCGGGGTGCCGGATAATTCACCCCTCCACTTT. It translates to CASSDPGVPDNSPLHF.

The rearrangement uses TRBV5-6 and TRBJ2-6, with D hard to call. Germline CDR1 is SGHDT and CDR2 is YYEEEE. The CDR3 contains 13 residues. V was pared by 9 bases and J by 1 base, with 8 bases between. The CDR3 nucleotides read TGTGCCACCGACTTTTCTGGGGCCAACGTCCTGACTTTC. This codes for CATDFSGANVLTF.

CDR3 sequence (DNA): TGTGCCAGCAGTTCTACTTCGACAGGGTACAATGAGCAGTTCTTC. This codes for CASSSTSTGYNEQFF. The rearrangement joins TRBV28 to TRBJ2-1; 7 bases line up with TRBD1. Germline-derived CDR1 and CDR2 are MDHEN and SYDVKM. The CDR3 is 15 residues long. Trimming removed 4 bases from V and 4 bases from J; junction bases left unmatched: 7.

The chain combines TRBV18 with TRBJ1-1; D remains unclear. Per germline, CDR1 KGHSH and CDR2 LQKENI. The CDR3 is 13 amino acids. V lost 3 bases to trimming and J lost 0 bases, with 5 bases between them. The CDR3: CASSPTMNTEAFF. The CDR3 DNA reads as TGTGCCAGCTCACCTACTATGAACACTGAAGCTTTCTTT.

The chain is built from TRBV7-9 and TRBJ2-3; D gene uncertain. CDR1 is SEHNR, CDR2 FQNEAQ, per germline (reference sequence). CDR3 size: 13 residues. V gave up 9 bases and J gave up 1 base, with 11 bases separating them. CDR3 DNA: TGTGCCAGTATATATCTTGGCACAGATACGCAGTATTTT. This encodes CASIYLGTDTQYF.

As for this clone: Other DNA sequences in this specimen translate into the identical CDR3. J is TRBJ2-4 and V is TRBV7-2, with a possible D match to TRBD2 (5 bases). V was pared by 1 base and J by 0 bases, with 10 bases between. Germline-derived CDR1 and CDR2 are SGHTA and FQGNSA. CDR3 length: 16 amino acids. The CDR3 nucleotides read TGTGCCAGCAGCTTAGATACTAGGCTAGCCAAAAACATTCAGTACTTC. Encoded protein: CASSLDTRLAKNIQYF.

The J gene is TRBJ1-2, the V gene TRBV6-5; 8 nucleotides line up with TRBD1. The germline gives CDR1 MNHEY, CDR2 SVGAGI. The CDR3 spans 14 residues. J lost 7 bases, V lost 2 bases, and 6 bases had no gene match. The CDR3 sequence: CASSYTGQGAGYTF. The CDR3 nucleotides are TGTGCCAGCAGTTACACCGGACAGGGTGCTGGCTACACCTTC.

The rearrangement joins TRBV25-1 to TRBJ2-5; the match to TRBD2 covers 13 bases. Per the germline V gene, CDR1 is MGHDK and CDR2 is SYGVNS. CDR3 size: 15 residues. J lost 4 bases, V lost 11 bases, and 10 bases had no gene match. The CDR3 here is CADGLAGEEVETQYF. DNA of the CDR3: TGTGCCGACGGACTAGCGGGAGAGGAGGTAGAGACCCAGTACTTC.